One TCR beta chain is described in this entry. Its target is unknown. This entry is derived from a study of T cell repertoires in ileal Crohn's disease. Study information: Operated complications were stricturing disease (approximately 60%) and penetrating disease (about 39%). Study conclusions and caveats: Within the first postoperative year, endoscopy came at median about 6.4 months.

This table comes from immunoSEQ multiplex PCR, and its TCRdb copy is limited to in-frame clones, with some not included. The data show approximately 4,000 clones, roughly 85% seen once. The time point here: neoterminal ileum biopsy at postoperative endoscopy, about 6 months after surgery. The CDR3 loop spans 15 amino acids. Germline trimming cut 0 bases from V and 3 bases from J; bases unmatched to any gene: 5. Germline CDR1 reads MNHEY; CDR2 reads SVGAGI. The sample was ileal tissue. This sequence joins TRBV6-5 and TRBJ2-7, with 7 nucleotides matching TRBD2. The receptor comes from an adult with Crohn's disease. The CDR3, as DNA: TGTGCCAGCAGTTACTCCGGACTAGGCCTCTACGAGCAGTACTTC. Translated: CASSYSGLGLYEQYF.